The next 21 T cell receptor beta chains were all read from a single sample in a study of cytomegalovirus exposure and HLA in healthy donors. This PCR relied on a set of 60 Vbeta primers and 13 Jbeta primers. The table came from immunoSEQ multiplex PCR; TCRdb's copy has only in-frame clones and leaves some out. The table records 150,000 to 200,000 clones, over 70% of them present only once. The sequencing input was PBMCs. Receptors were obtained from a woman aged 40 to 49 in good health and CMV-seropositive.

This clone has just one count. The DNA for the CDR3 is TGTGCCAGCAGTGAAGCTGGGACAGTCTACTATGGCTACACCTTC. Its protein is CASSEAGTVYYGYTF. The chain recombines TRBV2 with TRBJ1-2; 7 positions agree with TRBD1. Trimming cost V 0 bases and J 3 bases; bases outside gene matches: 4. In germline, CDR1 is SNHLY, CDR2 FYNNEI. The CDR3 contains 15 residues.

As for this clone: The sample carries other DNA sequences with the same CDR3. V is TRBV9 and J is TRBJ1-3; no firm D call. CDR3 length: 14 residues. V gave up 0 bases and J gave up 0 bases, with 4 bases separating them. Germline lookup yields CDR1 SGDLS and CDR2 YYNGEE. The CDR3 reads CASSVDTSGNTIYF. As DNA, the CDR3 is TGTGCCAGCAGCGTAGACACCTCTGGAAACACCATATATTTT.

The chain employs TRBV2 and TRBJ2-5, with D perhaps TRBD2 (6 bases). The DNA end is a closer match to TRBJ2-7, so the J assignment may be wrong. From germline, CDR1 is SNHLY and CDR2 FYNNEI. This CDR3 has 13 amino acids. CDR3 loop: CASSTPLASEQYF. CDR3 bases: TGTGCCAGCAGTACCCCCCTAGCGTCCGAGCAGTACTTC.

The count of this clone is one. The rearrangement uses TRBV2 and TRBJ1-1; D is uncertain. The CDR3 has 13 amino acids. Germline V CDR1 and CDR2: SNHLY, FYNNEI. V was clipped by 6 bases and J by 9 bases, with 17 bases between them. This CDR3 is CASRESGREKAFF. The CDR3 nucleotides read TGTGCCAGCAGAGAAAGTGGACGGGAAAAAGCTTTCTTT.

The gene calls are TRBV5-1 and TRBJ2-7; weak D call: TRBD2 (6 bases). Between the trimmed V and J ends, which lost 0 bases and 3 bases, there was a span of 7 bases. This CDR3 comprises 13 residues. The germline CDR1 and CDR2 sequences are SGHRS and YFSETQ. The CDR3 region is CASSLGGDYEQYF. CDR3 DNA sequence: TGCGCCAGCAGCTTGGGGGGGGACTACGAGCAGTACTTC.

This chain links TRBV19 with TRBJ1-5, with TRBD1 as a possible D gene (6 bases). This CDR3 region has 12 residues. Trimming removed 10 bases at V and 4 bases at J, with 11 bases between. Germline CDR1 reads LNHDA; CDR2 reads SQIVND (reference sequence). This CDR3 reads CATSQGNQPQHF. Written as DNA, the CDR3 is TGTGCCACCTCGCAGGGGAATCAGCCCCAGCATTTT.

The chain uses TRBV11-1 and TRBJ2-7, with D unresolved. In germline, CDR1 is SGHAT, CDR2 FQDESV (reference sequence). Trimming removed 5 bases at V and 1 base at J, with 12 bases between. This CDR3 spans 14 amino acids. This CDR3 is CASSLDTKSYEQYF. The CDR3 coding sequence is TGTGCCAGCAGCCTCGATACAAAATCCTACGAGCAGTACTTC.

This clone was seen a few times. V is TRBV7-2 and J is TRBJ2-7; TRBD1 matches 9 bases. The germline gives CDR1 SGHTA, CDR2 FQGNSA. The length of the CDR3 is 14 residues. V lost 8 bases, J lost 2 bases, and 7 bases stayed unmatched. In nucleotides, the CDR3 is TGTGCCAGCGGTATGACAGGGGGACCCTACGAGCAGTACTTC. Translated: CASGMTGGPYEQYF.

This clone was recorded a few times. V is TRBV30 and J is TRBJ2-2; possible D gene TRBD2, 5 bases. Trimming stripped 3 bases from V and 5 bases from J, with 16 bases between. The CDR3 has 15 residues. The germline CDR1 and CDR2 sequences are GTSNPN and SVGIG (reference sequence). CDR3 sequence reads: CAWRDGRVRTGELFF. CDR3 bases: TGTGCCTGGAGGGACGGGCGGGTTAGGACCGGGGAGCTGTTTTTT.

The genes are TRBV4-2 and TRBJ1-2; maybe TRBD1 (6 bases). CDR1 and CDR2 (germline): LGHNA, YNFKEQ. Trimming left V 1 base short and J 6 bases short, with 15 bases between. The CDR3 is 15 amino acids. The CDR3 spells CASSQGLSGVHGYTF. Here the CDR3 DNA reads TGTGCCAGCAGCCAAGGACTCTCAGGGGTGCATGGCTACACCTTC.

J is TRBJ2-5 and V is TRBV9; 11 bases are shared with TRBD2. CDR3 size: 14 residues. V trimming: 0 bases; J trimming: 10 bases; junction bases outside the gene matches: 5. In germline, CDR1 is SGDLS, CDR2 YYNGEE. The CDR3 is CASSVGVSGGVQYF. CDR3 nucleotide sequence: TGTGCCAGCAGCGTAGGGGTTAGCGGGGGGGTCCAGTACTTC. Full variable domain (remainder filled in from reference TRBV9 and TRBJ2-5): DSGVTQTPKHLITATGQRVTLRCSPRSGDLSVYWYQQSLDQGLQFLIQYYNGEERAKGNILERFSAQQFPDLHSELNLSSLELGDSALYFCASSVGVSGGVQYFGPGTRLLVL.

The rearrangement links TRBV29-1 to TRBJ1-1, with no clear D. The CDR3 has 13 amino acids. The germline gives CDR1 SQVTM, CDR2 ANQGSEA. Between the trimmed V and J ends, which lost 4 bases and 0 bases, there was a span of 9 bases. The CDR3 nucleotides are TGCAGCGTTGGTAGAGGCATGAACACTGAAGCTTTCTTT. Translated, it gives CSVGRGMNTEAFF.

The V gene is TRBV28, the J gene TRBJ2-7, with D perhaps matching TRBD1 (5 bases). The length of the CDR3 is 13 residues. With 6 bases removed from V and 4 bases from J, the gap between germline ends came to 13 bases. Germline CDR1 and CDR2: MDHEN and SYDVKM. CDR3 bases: TGTGCCAGCAGCCCCGGACACTTATACGAGCAGTACTTC. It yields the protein CASSPGHLYEQYF.

CDR3 protein: CASSPTGNTEAFF. For the CDR3, the DNA is TGTGCCAGCAGCCCGACAGGGAACACTGAAGCTTTCTTT. This sequence joins TRBV6-5 and TRBJ1-1, with D possibly matching TRBD1 (6 bases). The CDR3 is 13 residues long. The germline gives CDR1 MNHEY, CDR2 SVGAGI. The V end was cut by 6 bases, the J end by 1 base, with 9 bases between.

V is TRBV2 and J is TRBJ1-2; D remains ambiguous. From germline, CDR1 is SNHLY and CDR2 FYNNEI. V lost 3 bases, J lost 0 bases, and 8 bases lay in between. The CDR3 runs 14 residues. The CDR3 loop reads CASSDQFSNYGYTF. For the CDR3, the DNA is TGTGCCAGCAGTGATCAGTTCTCTAACTATGGCTACACCTTC.

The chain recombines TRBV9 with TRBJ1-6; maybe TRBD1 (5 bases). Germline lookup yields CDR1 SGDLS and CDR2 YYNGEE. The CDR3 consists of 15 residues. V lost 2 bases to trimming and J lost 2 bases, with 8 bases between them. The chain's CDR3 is CASSVEGAYNSPLHF. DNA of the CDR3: TGTGCCAGCAGCGTTGAAGGGGCCTATAATTCACCCCTCCACTTT.

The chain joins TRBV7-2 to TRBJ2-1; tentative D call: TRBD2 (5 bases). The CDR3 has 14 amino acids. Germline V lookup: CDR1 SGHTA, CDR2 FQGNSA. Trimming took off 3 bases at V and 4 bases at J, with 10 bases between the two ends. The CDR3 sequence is CASSFSGIYNEQFF. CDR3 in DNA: TGTGCCAGCAGCTTCAGCGGAATTTACAATGAGCAGTTCTTC.

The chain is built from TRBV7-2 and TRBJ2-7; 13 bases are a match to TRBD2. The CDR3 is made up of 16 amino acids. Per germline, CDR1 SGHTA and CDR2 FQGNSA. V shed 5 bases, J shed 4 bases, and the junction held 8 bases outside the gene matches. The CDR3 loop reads CASSLPTSGGQYEQYF. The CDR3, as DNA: TGTGCCAGCAGCCTCCCGACTAGCGGGGGGCAGTACGAGCAGTACTTC.

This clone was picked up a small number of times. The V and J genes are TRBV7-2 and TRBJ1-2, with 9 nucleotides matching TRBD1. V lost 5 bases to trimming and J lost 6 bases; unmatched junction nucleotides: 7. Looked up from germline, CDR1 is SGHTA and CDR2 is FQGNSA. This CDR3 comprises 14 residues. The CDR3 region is CASSVKGQGHGYTF. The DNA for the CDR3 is TGTGCCAGCAGCGTAAAGGGACAGGGCCATGGCTACACCTTC.

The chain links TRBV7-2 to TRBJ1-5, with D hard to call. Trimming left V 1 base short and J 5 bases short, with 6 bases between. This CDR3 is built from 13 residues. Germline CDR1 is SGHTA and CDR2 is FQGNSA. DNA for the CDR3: TGTGCCAGCAGCTTAGAACAAGATCAGCCCCAGCATTTT. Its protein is CASSLEQDQPQHF. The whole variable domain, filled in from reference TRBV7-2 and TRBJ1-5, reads GAGVSQSPSNKVTEKGKDVELRCDPISGHTALYWYRQSLGQGLEFLIYFQGNSAPDKSGLPSDRFSAERTGGSVSTLTIQRTQQEDSAVYLCASSLEQDQPQHFGDGTRLSIL.

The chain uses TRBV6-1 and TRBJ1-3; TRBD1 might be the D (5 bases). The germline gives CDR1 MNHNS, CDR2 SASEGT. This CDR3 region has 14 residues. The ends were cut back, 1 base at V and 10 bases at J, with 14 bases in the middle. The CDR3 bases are TGTGCCAGCAGTGAAGAGGGGACTCTAAGGACCATATATTTT. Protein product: CASSEEGTLRTIYF.